These 25 T cell receptor beta chains were sequenced from one sample in a study of T cell repertoires in cytomegalovirus infection (dated by TCRdb to the late 2010s). Their cognate antigens are unknown. The data were produced on an Illumina HiSeq 1500. TCRdb reran the public reads through fastp at Q25 and MiXCR, keeping productive beta chains. Rows are combined by CDR3 protein, so each entry shows the most common genes and DNA. A total of around 770,000 distinct CDR3 sequences appear in this sample, just under 30% of them only once. The ten top clones hold about an eighth of the sample. Reading the label with the study, this specimen's treatment or condition is: in vitro stimulation with specific CMV peptide epitopes to enrich CMV-specific T cells. Sequencing used cultured CD8+ T cells from PBMCs, obtained from culture after CMV antigen stimulation. The receptors derive from a human donor in good health (CMV status not recorded). Some clones in this sample may be carry-over from other donors' samples.

This clonotype was recorded many times. The chain joins TRBV7-9 to TRBJ2-3; D gene uncertain. This CDR3 has 15 amino acids. The V end was cut by 5 bases, the J end by 1 base, with 13 bases between. The germline V gene has CDR1 SEHNR and CDR2 FQNEAQ (reference sequence). CDR3 coding DNA: TGTGCCAGCAGCGCCCAGTTAGAAGGCACAGATACGCAGTATTTT. Translating gives CASSAQLEGTDTQYF.

This clonotype has ten or more counts. The gene calls are TRBV7-8 and TRBJ1-5; TRBD1 aligns across 9 bases. The germline V gene has CDR1 SGHVS and CDR2 FQNEAQ. Unmatched junction bases numbered 16, after V lost 5 bases and J lost 5 bases. This CDR3 has 18 residues. The CDR3 region has the DNA TGTGCCAGCAGCGAATCTTCCGGGACAGGGAATTCTCATCAGCCCCAGCATTTT. This codes for CASSESSGTGNSHQPQHF. Combining the CDR3 with reference TRBV7-8 and TRBJ1-5 gives the whole variable domain GAGVSQSPRYKVAKRGQDVALRCDPISGHVSLFWYQQALGQGPEFLTYFQNEAQLDKSGLPSDRFFAERPEGSVSTLKIQRTQQEDSAVYLCASSESSGTGNSHQPQHFGDGTRLSIL.

In this sample, this clonotype turned up a few times. The V call is TRBV12-3 or TRBV12-4, the J call TRBJ2-1, with D hard to call. The V gene lost 4 bases and the J gene lost 10 bases, with 11 bases spanning the gap. The CDR3 contains 12 residues. The DNA for the CDR3 is TGTGCCAGCAGTTCCTCTCTTCCAGAGCAGTTCTTC. This sequence encodes CASSSSLPEQFF.

The genes are TRBV11-2 and TRBJ2-3; no reliable D call. CDR1 is SGHAT and CDR2 is FQNNGV in the germline V gene. V was cut by 4 bases and J by 1 base, with 12 bases left in between. This CDR3 comprises 15 residues. CDR3 bases: TGTGCCAGCAGCTCTTCCGAGAAAGGCACAGATACGCAGTATTTT. This encodes CASSSSEKGTDTQYF.

The CDR3 reads CASSWTFPSPTDTQYF. As DNA, the CDR3 is TGTGCCAGCAGCTGGACTTTCCCGAGTCCCACAGATACGCAGTATTTT. The chain has TRBV12-3 or TRBV12-4 and TRBJ2-3, with D perhaps TRBD2 (5 bases). Trimming removed 6 bases from V and 2 bases from J, with 18 bases in between. This CDR3 contains 16 residues.

This chain connects TRBV28 to TRBJ2-3; tentative D call: TRBD2 (5 bases). The CDR3 is 15 residues long. Germline V gene sequence: CDR1 MDHEN, CDR2 SYDVKM. The germline V and J ends were trimmed by 4 bases and 4 bases, with 15 bases remaining between them. CDR3 in DNA: TGTGCCAGCAGTTCAAACCGGGGTAGCGCAGATACGCAGTATTTT. It encodes CASSSNRGSADTQYF.

Comments on this clonotype: One end of the junction is discordant with germline, which a read error may explain. V and J are TRBV10-2 and TRBJ2-3; D might be TRBD2 (6 bases). Per the germline V gene, CDR1 is WSHSY and CDR2 is SAAADI. The CDR3 runs 11 residues. The CDR3: CASSESGGSDF. The CDR3 DNA sequence: TGCGCCAGCAGTGAGTCGGGGGGATCGGATTTT.

The chain recombines TRBV5-3 with TRBJ2-4; tentatively, D is TRBD2 (5 bases). TRBV5-3 is annotated as an ORF whose role is uncertain. Deletions cut 8 bases from V and 2 bases from J, with 17 bases between. There are 15 residues in the CDR3. CDR3 amino acids: CASSQAEVTKNIQYF. The CDR3 nucleotides are TGTGCCAGCAGCCAGGCGGAGGTTACCAAAAACATTCAGTACTTC.

J is TRBJ2-2 and V is TRBV29-1; D gene uncertain. CDR3 size: 14 residues. The V gene's germline CDR1 is SQVTM and CDR2 ANQGSEA. V was cut by 1 base and J by 7 bases, with 13 bases left in between. The CDR3 is CSVEATGVFGELFF. The CDR3 DNA sequence: TGCAGCGTTGAAGCGACGGGCGTGTTCGGGGAGCTGTTTTTT.

This clonotype was found a few times. The genes are TRBV10-3 and TRBJ2-1; tentative D call: TRBD2 (6 bases). V lost 0 bases and J lost 8, with 11 bases in between. Germline V CDR1 and CDR2: ENHRY, SYGVKD. This CDR3 comprises 14 residues. The CDR3, as DNA: TGTGCCATCAGTGAGTCCCCGGAGGGTGATGAGCAGTTCTTC. The encoded protein is CAISESPEGDEQFF.

This clonotype has more than one count but fewer than ten. This sequence joins TRBV7-9 and TRBJ2-7, with D possibly being TRBD2 (5 bases). This CDR3 region has 17 residues. Trimming pared 4 bases from V and 0 bases from J, leaving 19 bases between. Germline CDR1 is SEHNR and CDR2 is FQNEAQ (reference sequence). Here the CDR3 reads CASSWNGGGLSSYEQYF. The CDR3 coding sequence is TGTGCCAGCAGCTGGAATGGTGGCGGGCTATCCTCCTACGAGCAGTACTTC.

The chain has TRBV15 and TRBJ2-3; D is perhaps TRBD1 (5 bases). In germline, CDR1 is LNHNV, CDR2 YYDKDF (reference sequence). The CDR3 loop spans 17 amino acids. V lost 0 bases and J lost 7, with 20 bases in between. CDR3 protein: CATSRDRTRAKRYTQYF. The CDR3, as DNA: TGTGCCACCAGCAGAGATAGGACAAGGGCGAAGAGGTATACGCAGTATTTT.

This chain uses TRBV6-1 with TRBJ2-7; TRBD1 agrees at 7 bases. Germline values: CDR1 MNHNS, CDR2 SASEGT. The CDR3 totals 15 residues. Trimming removed 0 bases from V and 3 bases from J; junction bases left unmatched: 5. CDR3 in DNA: TGTGCCAGCAGTGAAGCTTGGGACAGAGTCTACGAGCAGTACGTC. Translation: CASSEAWDRVYEQYV.

V and J are TRBV4-1 and TRBJ2-5, with 10 bases fitting TRBD1. The CDR3 loop spans 15 amino acids. The V and J ends lost 6 bases and 4 bases, in that order; junction bases with no gene match: 8. Germline V gene sequence: CDR1 MGHRA, CDR2 YSYEKL. The CDR3 bases are TGCGCCAGCAGGCCCCGGGACAGGGGCGTAGAGACCCAGTACTTC. Its protein is CASRPRDRGVETQYF.

The CDR3 sequence is CASSLEGPQMNTEAFF. The CDR3 DNA follows: TGTGCCAGCAGCTTAGAAGGGCCACAAATGAACACTGAAGCTTTCTTT. The gene calls are TRBV7-6 and TRBJ1-1, with D uncertain. Trimming stripped 1 base from V and 0 bases from J, with 12 bases between. Germline V lookup: CDR1 SGHVS, CDR2 FNYEAQ. This CDR3 comprises 16 residues.

This clonotype was detected a few times. The rearrangement uses TRBV7-6 and TRBJ2-7, with TRBD1 matching over 11 bases. V trimming: 6 bases; J trimming: 6 bases; junction bases outside the gene matches: 7. Germline-derived CDR1 and CDR2 are SGHVS and FNYEAQ. The length of the CDR3 is 14 residues. In DNA, the CDR3 is TGTGCCAGCAGTCACGGACAGGGGGCAGGCGAGCAGTACTTC. Protein product: CASSHGQGAGEQYF.

V and J are TRBV29-1 and TRBJ2-5, with D perhaps matching TRBD1 (7 bases). This CDR3 has 16 amino acids. Trimming shortened V by 3 bases and J by 9 bases, and 26 bases separated the two germline ends. Germline V lookup: CDR1 SQVTM, CDR2 ANQGSEA. For the CDR3, the DNA is TGCAGCGTTGACCTGGGGACAGCCAGCGGGTCAAGAGCCCAGTACTTC. The encoded protein is CSVDLGTASGSRAQYF.

The chain recombines TRBV6-6 with TRBJ2-7; TRBD1 aligns across 7 bases. The CDR3 totals 17 residues. CDR1 and CDR2 (germline): MNHNY, SVGAGI (reference sequence). V shed 2 bases and J 4 bases; nucleotides not matched to a gene: 14. CDR3 sequence: CASSYPRQGREIYEQYF. The CDR3 coding sequence is TGTGCCAGCAGTTACCCCCGACAGGGCCGAGAGATATACGAGCAGTACTTC.

This chain connects TRBV10-3 to TRBJ2-1, with 10 bases that match TRBD2. The V and J ends lost 4 bases and 7 bases, in that order; junction bases with no gene match: 16. In germline, CDR1 is ENHRY, CDR2 SYGVKD. CDR3 length equals 18 residues. The CDR3, as DNA: TGTGCCATCAGTGTAAGGAGGACTCCAGCGGGGGGGGAAAATGAGCAGTTCTTC. It translates to CAISVRRTPAGGENEQFF.

This clonotype showed up just a few times. The V and J genes are TRBV27 and TRBJ1-1; 10 nucleotides line up with TRBD1. Germline V gene data show CDR1 as MNHEY and CDR2 as SMNVEV (reference sequence). The V gene end was trimmed by 5 bases and the J gene end by 11 bases; junction bases not matched to a gene: 23. The CDR3 runs to 18 residues. The CDR3 protein is CASSPPFRDRGYFSRAFF. As DNA, the CDR3 is TGTGCCAGCAGTCCCCCTTTCCGGGACAGGGGTTACTTCTCGCGGGCTTTCTTT.

This clonotype was counted a few times. This chain uses TRBV27 with TRBJ2-3; no firm D call. The germline V and J ends were trimmed by 6 bases and 8 bases, with 15 bases remaining between them. The CDR3 is 13 amino acids. The germline CDR1 and CDR2 sequences are MNHEY and SMNVEV (reference sequence). The CDR3, as DNA: TGTGCCAGCAGCTCCCCTCCTCCGGGTACGCAGTATTTT. It is translated as CASSSPPPGTQYF.

This clonotype was counted ten times or more. The chain links TRBV12-3 or TRBV12-4 to TRBJ2-1; 8 bases are a match to TRBD1. The ends lost 3 bases at V and 10 bases at J; junction bases unmatched: 5. This CDR3 is built from 13 residues. CDR3 in amino acids: CASSFQGALEQFF. The CDR3 coding sequence is TGTGCCAGCAGTTTCCAGGGGGCATTGGAGCAGTTCTTC.

J is TRBJ2-3 and V is TRBV7-8, with D possibly matching TRBD1 (5 bases). Trimming shortened V by 2 bases and J by 3 bases, and 15 bases separated the two germline ends. Per germline, CDR1 SGHVS and CDR2 FQNEAQ. This CDR3 region has 16 residues. The CDR3 is CASSLSSGFETDTQYF. CDR3 sequence (DNA): TGTGCCAGCAGCTTATCCTCAGGGTTCGAGACAGATACGCAGTATTTT. Based on the CDR3 plus reference TRBV7-8 and TRBJ2-3, the full variable domain is GAGVSQSPRYKVAKRGQDVALRCDPISGHVSLFWYQQALGQGPEFLTYFQNEAQLDKSGLPSDRFFAERPEGSVSTLKIQRTQQEDSAVYLCASSLSSGFETDTQYFGPGTRLTVL.

The chain couples TRBV12-3 or TRBV12-4 to TRBJ1-1, with TRBD1 matching 12 bases. The CDR3 is 17 residues long. Losses at the gene ends were 6 bases for V and 6 bases for J; bases not matched to a gene: 14. The CDR3 here is CASSHPPGQGAWAEAFF. CDR3 coding DNA: TGTGCCAGCAGCCACCCTCCGGGACAGGGGGCGTGGGCTGAAGCTTTCTTT.

This clonotype showed up many times. The J gene is TRBJ1-4, the V gene TRBV6-5; D gene unclear. V was pared by 0 bases and J by 7 bases, with 12 bases between. The CDR3 extends over 15 amino acids. The germline V gene encodes CDR1 MNHEY and CDR2 SVGAGI. The CDR3 sequence is CASSYSGPGVEKLFF. In DNA form, the CDR3 reads TGTGCCAGCAGTTACTCAGGGCCCGGGGTTGAAAAACTGTTTTTT.